One sample yielded the 18 T cell receptor beta chains listed below, sequenced in a study of shared clonotypes between healthy human individuals. The method was immunoSEQ multiplex PCR; TCRdb's version includes in-frame clones alone and lacks a portion of them. The table shows fewer than 400,000 clones, with approximately 79% occurring only once. Sequenced input: memory CD4+ T cells sorted from blood. Subset meaning: CD45RA-negative fraction. Every receptor here comes from a young man in good health.

The sample holds many counts of this clone. This chain links TRBV28 with TRBJ2-2; D gene ambiguous. Germline V CDR1 and CDR2: MDHEN, SYDVKM. This CDR3 has 14 residues. Trimming removed 7 bases at V and 4 bases at J, with 13 bases between. CDR3 sequence: CASKVQLPTGELFF. In nucleotides, the CDR3 is TGTGCCAGCAAGGTACAACTACCCACCGGGGAGCTGTTTTTT.

The chain is built from TRBV5-1 and TRBJ1-1; D is unresolved. V lost 0 bases and J 0 bases, leaving 6 bases between the germline ends. Germline CDR1 reads SGHRS; CDR2 reads YFSETQ. The CDR3 is 14 amino acids. The CDR3: CASSLGALNTEAFF. The CDR3 DNA follows: TGCGCCAGCAGCTTGGGGGCTTTGAACACTGAAGCTTTCTTT.

This clone occurred many times. V and J are TRBV6-5 and TRBJ2-3, with 8 bases that match TRBD2. CDR1 MNHEY and CDR2 SVGAGI come from the germline V gene. This CDR3 region has 15 residues. The ends lost 6 bases at V and 2 bases at J; junction bases unmatched: 7. CDR3 DNA: TGTGCCAGCAGCCCTCTAGCGGGCGTCACAGATACGCAGTATTTT. The encoded protein is CASSPLAGVTDTQYF.

J is TRBJ2-3 and V is TRBV5-4, with 13 bases lining up with TRBD2. Losses at the gene ends were 4 bases for V and 6 bases for J; bases not matched to a gene: 14. The germline CDR1 and CDR2 sequences are SGHNT and YYREEE (reference sequence). The CDR3 runs 18 residues. The CDR3, as DNA: TGTGCCAGCAGCCAGGGACTAGCGGGACCCCCTTCGATGGATACGCAGTATTTT. Protein: CASSQGLAGPPSMDTQYF.

A word on this clone: At one of its ends the junction is not consistent with the germline gene, which may arise from a read error. The J gene is TRBJ1-2, the V gene TRBV7-9; weak D call: TRBD1 (6 bases). The CDR3 runs to 16 residues. CDR1 is SEHNR and CDR2 is FQNEAQ in the germline V gene (reference sequence). The CDR3 region has the DNA TGTGCCAGCAGCTTAGGGTCCCAGGGGATCGACTATGGCCACACCTTC. Translated: CASSLGSQGIDYGHTF. The full variable domain, in which reference TRBV7-9 and TRBJ1-2 provide the parts outside the CDR3, is DTGVSQNPRHKITKRGQNVTFRCDPISEHNRLYWYRQTLGQGPEFLTYFQNEAQLEKSRLLSDRFSAERPKGSFSTLEIQRTEQGDSAMYLCASSLGSQGIDYGHTFGSGTRLTVV.

The V call is TRBV29-1, the J call TRBJ2-2; a possible D gene is TRBD2 (5 bases). This CDR3 comprises 14 residues. The germline V gene has CDR1 SQVTM and CDR2 ANQGSEA. Trimming left V 3 bases short and J 6 bases short, with 14 bases between. The CDR3 region is CSVEITGIAGELFF. Here the CDR3 DNA reads TGCAGCGTTGAGATTACGGGAATTGCCGGGGAGCTGTTTTTT.

The V call is TRBV7-9, the J call TRBJ2-7, with D possibly TRBD2 on 5 matching bases. V lost 9 bases to trimming and J lost 6 bases, with 36 bases between them. This CDR3 contains 19 residues. Germline CDR1 is SEHNR and CDR2 is FQNEAQ (reference sequence). The chain's CDR3 is CASPDRGSSHSMVRCEQYF. The CDR3 coding sequence is TGTGCCAGTCCCGACCGGGGTAGCTCCCATTCAATGGTACGGTGCGAGCAGTACTTC.

The gene calls are TRBV5-8 and TRBJ1-5, with D perhaps TRBD1 (6 bases). The CDR3 is 14 residues long. The V end lost 6 bases, the J end lost 5 bases, and 15 bases lay between the germline ends. Germline V gene data show CDR1 as SGHTS and CDR2 as YDEGEE. In DNA form, the CDR3 reads TGTGCCAGCATCCGGACAGTCTCCTATCAGCCCCAGCATTTT. This encodes CASIRTVSYQPQHF.

The V gene is TRBV18, the J gene TRBJ2-1; D is unresolved. V lost 3 bases and J 3 bases, leaving 15 bases between the germline ends. Looked up from germline, CDR1 is KGHSH and CDR2 is LQKENI. The CDR3 runs to 16 residues. The CDR3 region has the DNA TGTGCCAGCTCACCGTCCAGGCCGTCGGGCTACAATGAGCAGTTCTTC. It is translated as CASSPSRPSGYNEQFF.

This clone came up once. The identical CDR3 is also encoded by other nucleotide sequences in the sample. In DNA, the CDR3 is TGTGCCACCAGCAGAGATCGCGGCGGCTACGAGCAGTACTTC. Protein: CATSRDRGGYEQYF. The genes are TRBV15 and TRBJ2-7; no clear D. The CDR3 has 14 residues. Germline V gene lookup returns CDR1 LNHNV and CDR2 YYDKDF (reference sequence). V lost 0 bases, J lost 3 bases, and 9 bases lay in between.

V gene TRBV30 combines with J gene TRBJ2-5; perhaps TRBD2 as D (5 bases). In germline, CDR1 is GTSNPN, CDR2 SVGIG (reference sequence). The CDR3 length is 14 residues. V was cut by 3 bases and J by 3 bases, with 14 bases left in between. In nucleotides, the CDR3 is TGTGCCTGGAGCGGGGTAGCATTAAAAGAGACCCAGTACTTC. Translation: CAWSGVALKETQYF.

The chain links TRBV7-9 to TRBJ2-7, with no clear D. The CDR3 contains 12 residues. V lost 2 bases to trimming and J lost 3 bases, with 5 bases between them. CDR1 SEHNR and CDR2 FQNEAQ come from the germline V gene (reference sequence). This chain's CDR3 is CASSLLLYEQYF. The CDR3 coding sequence is TGTGCCAGCAGCTTATTACTCTACGAGCAGTACTTC.

This clone showed up just a few times. The chain employs TRBV7-9 and TRBJ2-2; possibly TRBD1 or TRBD2 for D (5 bases each). Germline V gives CDR1 SEHNR, CDR2 FQNEAQ (reference sequence). There are 15 residues in the CDR3. Between the trimmed V and J ends, which lost 7 bases and 2 bases, there was a span of 14 bases. The CDR3 DNA sequence: TGTGCCAGCAACCTGGGACCTTTAAACACCGGGGAGCTGTTTTTT. Its translation: CASNLGPLNTGELFF.

Only a few counts were recorded for this clone. V gene TRBV5-1 combines with J gene TRBJ1-4; D is ambiguous. Per germline, CDR1 SGHRS and CDR2 YFSETQ. V shed 4 bases and J shed 0 bases, with 10 bases lying between them. The CDR3 covers 15 residues. In nucleotides, the CDR3 is TGCGCCAGCAGCGTTACCCCCGCAACTAATGAAAAACTGTTTTTT. Amino acid sequence: CASSVTPATNEKLFF.

This clone was counted once. This chain joins TRBV7-2 and TRBJ2-1, with D hard to call. V lost 2 bases to trimming and J lost 4 bases, with 6 bases between them. Germline V gene data show CDR1 as SGHTA and CDR2 as FQGNSA. The CDR3 is 13 amino acids. The CDR3 reads CASSLPSYNEQFF. CDR3 in DNA: TGTGCCAGCAGCTTACCTTCTTACAATGAGCAGTTCTTC.

V is TRBV11-3 and J is TRBJ2-5; possibly TRBD1 or TRBD2 for D (7 bases each). The CDR3 runs to 13 residues. V was trimmed by 5 bases and J by 4 bases, leaving 11 bases between them. The germline V gene encodes CDR1 SGHNT and CDR2 YENEEA. CDR3 nucleotides: TGTGCCAGCAGCCCAGGGGGGGTAGAGACCCAGTACTTC. It is translated as CASSPGGVETQYF.

The chain carries TRBV28 and TRBJ1-4; 8 bases are a match to TRBD1. Germline V CDR1 and CDR2: MDHEN, SYDVKM. V lost 4 bases to trimming and J lost 4 bases; unmatched junction nucleotides: 8. The CDR3 runs 16 residues. The CDR3 DNA reads as TGTGCCAGCAGTTCCCCTCAGGGGGCGGGTAATGAAAAACTGTTTTTT. Translating gives CASSSPQGAGNEKLFF.

This chain joins TRBV7-9 and TRBJ1-2; no definite D call. This CDR3 contains 12 residues. V dropped 4 bases and J dropped 7 bases, with 10 bases sitting between them. Germline V gene lookup returns CDR1 SEHNR and CDR2 FQNEAQ (reference sequence). The CDR3 sequence is CASSYEVSGYTF. CDR3 in DNA: TGTGCCAGCAGCTACGAAGTTTCTGGCTACACCTTC.